This TCR beta chain was recovered during a study of shared clonotypes between healthy human individuals. Each replicate PCR on the sorted subsets used 200 to 250 ng DNA (around 31,000 T cell genomes). Sequencing used immunoSEQ multiplex PCR; TCRdb keeps in-frame clones, though not all of them. In the table there are about 580,000 clones, about 98% of which are singletons. V was clipped by 3 bases and J by 0 bases, with 15 bases between them. In germline, CDR1 is SNHLY, CDR2 FYNNEI. The length of the CDR3 is 18 residues. Comments on this clone: Its antigen is undetermined.

Selected positively for CCR7 and CD45RO-negative, naive CD8 cells excluded terminally differentiated effector memory CD45RA+ cells. The study, taken as a whole, reports: Generally, naive subsets (rather than memory subsets) showed larger estimated richness.

The genes are TRBV2 and TRBJ2-6; D assignment may be TRBD1 or TRBD2 (5 bases each). The sample taken for sequencing was naive CD8+ T cells sorted from blood. The clonotype comes from a man younger than 40 in good health. The chain's CDR3 is CASSEGPRRSSGANVLTF. CDR3 DNA sequence: TGTGCCAGCAGTGAGGGGCCGCGGAGGAGCTCTGGGGCCAACGTCCTGACTTTC.